This T cell receptor beta chain emerged from a study of CD8 T cell repertoires and HIV-1 epitope variants. Study background: Separate wells received one of Twenty-five Gag or Nef variant peptides. IL-2, IL-7 and IL-15 were added on days 3 and 7 of roughly eleven-day cultures. Controls included no peptide, Ebola AY9 epitope, and a CMV, EBV, flu pool. Study-level results: Eight or nine TCR beta clonotypes were antigen-specific, six apparently recognizing autologous or escape variants.

A remark on this clone: What it binds is not known.

The CDR3 consists of 11 residues. The V and J ends lost 7 bases and 11 bases respectively, with 14 bases between them. From germline, CDR1 is MDHEN and CDR2 SYDVKM. Here immunoSEQ multiplex PCR was the method, and the copy in TCRdb shows in-frame clones only, minus some. The data hold tens of thousands of clones, with more than 65% observed a single time. The source of this sequence is a male donor with HIV. The sample taken for sequencing was uncultured baseline CD8+ T cells from peripheral blood mononuclear cells (PBMCs). The V and J genes are TRBV28 and TRBJ1-1; unclear D gene. CDR3 sequence (DNA): TGTGCCAGCACAGTCGAGGCCAACGCTTTCTTT. Translation: CASTVEANAFF.